This T cell receptor (beta chain) was recovered during a study of blood T cell repertoires in COVID-19. The wider study: Sites in the United States, Italy and Spain provided acute and convalescent COVID-19 samples.

The CDR3 has 14 residues. After removal of 4 bases from V and 7 bases from J, the junction contained 4 bases not matched to a gene. Germline V gene sequence: CDR1 SNHLY, CDR2 FYNNEI. Authors' data handling: Reference gene primers were amplified, and this amplification served to estimate nucleated cell counts. The table came from immunoSEQ multiplex PCR; TCRdb's copy has only in-frame clones and leaves some out. The V and J calls and clone size were taken over from that table, and D and trimming were inferred from the DNA. The sample gives 19,000 or so clones, around 87% of which show up once; about 15% is in the top ten.

The TCR sequence derives from a man aged 65-85 years with acute or convalescent COVID-19. This rearrangement joins TRBV2 to TRBJ2-2, with TRBD2 matching 9 bases. Sequencing used peripheral blood. CDR3 loop: CASSGLAEIGELFF. CDR3 in DNA: TGTGCCAGCAGTGGACTAGCGGAGATCGGGGAGCTGTTTTTT.